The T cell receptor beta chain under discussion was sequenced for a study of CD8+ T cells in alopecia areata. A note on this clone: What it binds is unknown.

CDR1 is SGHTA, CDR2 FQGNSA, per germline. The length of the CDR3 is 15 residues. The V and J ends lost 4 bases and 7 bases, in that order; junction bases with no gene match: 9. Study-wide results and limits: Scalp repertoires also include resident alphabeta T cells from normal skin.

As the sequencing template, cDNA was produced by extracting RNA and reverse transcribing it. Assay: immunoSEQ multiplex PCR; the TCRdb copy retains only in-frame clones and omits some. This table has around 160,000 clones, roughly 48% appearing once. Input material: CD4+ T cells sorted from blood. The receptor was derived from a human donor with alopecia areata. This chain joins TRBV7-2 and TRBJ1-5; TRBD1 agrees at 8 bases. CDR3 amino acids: CASSSRTGWQQPQHF. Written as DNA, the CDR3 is TGTGCCAGCAGCTCAAGGACAGGGTGGCAACAGCCCCAGCATTTT.